This T cell receptor (beta chain) comes out of a study of blood T cell repertoires in COVID-19 (dated by TCRdb to about 2020). Background on the whole study: Samples covering the acute and convalescent phases of COVID-19 were provided by collaborators in the United States, Italy and Spain. The prospective study material was composed of cDNA or gDNA derived from T cells, B-cell-depleted T cells, or PBMCs. The dataset comprised deeply sampled blood TCRbeta repertoires from subjects exposed to, actively infected with, or recovered from COVID-19. A freely available public database, intended as a resource for researchers studying the immune response to SARS-CoV-2, is where the repertoires were released. The samples were drawn from the first 160 participants of the ongoing ImmuneRACE study and from 1,254 subjects provided by 6 global collaborators. Nearly every sample came with metadata listing a de-identified subject ID, COVID-19 status, age in years and sex. Where HLA class I and class II types were available, the types were taken from metadata supplied by the sample provider, not from assay-based typing.

On this clone: The antigen this receptor binds is unknown. No base qualities exist here, and no much larger clone lies one base off it.

The trim is 6 bases for V and 0 bases for J, with a gap of 18 bases between the germline ends. The germline V gene yields MDHEN for CDR1 and SYDVKM for CDR2. The CDR3 holds 16 amino acids from the cysteine to the phenylalanine. Just CDR3 DNA is preserved here, 48 bases in frame from base 1. Findings and caveats that apply to the study as a whole: The quantity of clinical and demographic metadata differed by source and by participant and was supplied without curation.

One collaborating source in Seattle enrolled patients while the patients were actively infected and followed the patients over time throughout the course of disease. Whole blood was collected in K2EDTA tubes by collaborating institutions according to the institutions' own protocols. For TCRbeta analysis, collaborators shipped samples in one of three forms: frozen whole blood, isolated PBMCs, or DNA extracted from either of those sample types. The immunoSEQ Assay, a bias-controlled multiplex PCR, was used to amplify TCRbeta CDR3 regions from genomic DNA. For the original study's pipeline: The number of nucleated cells in each sample was estimated from the amplification of reference gene primers within the assay. To quantify the absolute abundance of each unique TCRbeta CDR3 rearrangement, sequence reads were collapsed and filtered. For each sample, productive Simpson clonality was calculated as the square root of Simpson's diversity index across productive rearrangements. TCRdb stores this immuneACCESS table with in-frame sequences only. Part of the clones is absent; in the studies checked, under half of the shortfall reflects unresolved V genes, and no reason is known for the rest. The V and J calls and the clone size are those of that table, but D and trimming were determined from the DNA. The sample profile shows 60,000 to 65,000 clones; roughly 80% of them were found once. The ten most abundant clones make up around 16% of the sample.

The source material was peripheral blood. This receptor chain uses TRBV28 and TRBJ2-7; TRBD1 could be the D gene, as 7 bases match. The TCR sequence derives from a man in his 60s with COVID-19, enrolled during active disease. Here the CDR3 is given as CASRAGRQGLSYEQYF. Read as DNA, the sequence is TGTGCCAGCAGAGCCGGCCGACAGGGACTCTCCTACGAGCAGTACTTC. With the rest looked up from the reference TRBV28 and TRBJ2-7 genes rather than sequenced, the full variable domain is DVKVTQSSRYLVKRTGEKVFLECVQDMDHENMFWYRQDPGLGLRLIYFSYDVKMKEKGDIPEGYSVSREKKERFSLILESASTNQTSMYLCASRAGRQGLSYEQYFGPGTRLTVT.